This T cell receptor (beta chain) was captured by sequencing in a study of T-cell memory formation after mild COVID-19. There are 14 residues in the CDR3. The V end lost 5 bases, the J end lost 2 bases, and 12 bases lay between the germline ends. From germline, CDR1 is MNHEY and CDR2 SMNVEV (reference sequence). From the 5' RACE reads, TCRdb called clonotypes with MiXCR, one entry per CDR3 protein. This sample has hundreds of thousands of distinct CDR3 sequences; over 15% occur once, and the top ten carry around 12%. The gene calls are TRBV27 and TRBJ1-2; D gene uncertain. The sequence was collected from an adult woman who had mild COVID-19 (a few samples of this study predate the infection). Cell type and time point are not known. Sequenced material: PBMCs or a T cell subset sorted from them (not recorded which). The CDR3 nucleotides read TGTGCCAGCAGTCCGATCGGGAGAAACTATGGCTACACCTTC. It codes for CASSPIGRNYGYTF.